The sequence of this T cell receptor beta chain was determined in a study of T cells in Graves' hyperthyroidism and ophthalmopathy. The CDR3 is 15 residues long. Germline lookup yields CDR1 MDHEN and CDR2 SYDVKM. Trimming cost V 2 bases and J 2 bases, with 7 bases left between them. Amplified TCR beta CDR3 regions derived from RNA transcripts. The HTBI set primed first-round TCR CDR3 RT-PCR. TCRdb re-called the multiplex PCR reads through MiXCR, storing one row per CDR3 protein. The sample lists nearly 750,000 distinct CDR3 sequences; roughly a third were seen once. The sequenced sample was blood. The sequence came from a woman aged 40 to 49 with Graves' hyperthyroidism. The rearrangement joins TRBV28 to TRBJ2-6; D unresolved. CDR3 nucleotides: TGTGCCAGCAGTTTAGAACGTGCTGGGGCCAACGTCCTGACTTTC. Protein sequence: CASSLERAGANVLTF.